This T cell receptor beta chain was sequenced for a study of shared clonotypes between healthy human individuals. Looking at the study overall: In total, the donors were a couple of women and a few men aged 18 to 49.

Original data processing: There were no quality scores in the junction-only immunoSEQ sequences, so filtering differed. Profiled with immunoSEQ multiplex PCR; TCRdb holds only in-frame clones, not every one. V, J and clone size were drawn from that table, and D and trimming were deduced from the DNA. This table has about 1.5 million clones, around 98% appearing once. After removal of 9 bases from V and 4 bases from J, the junction contained 14 bases not matched to a gene. CDR1 is MNHNY, CDR2 SVGAGI, per germline (reference sequence). This CDR3 spans 15 amino acids. The source is a young man in good health. Sequencing was carried out using naive CD4+ T cells sorted from blood. Subset described: CD45RA+ positively selected. This rearrangement joins TRBV6-6 to TRBJ1-2; 7 nucleotides line up with TRBD1. CDR3 sequence (DNA): TGTGCCAGTAATGGGCCCAGGGGGAACGCCTATGGCTACACCTTC. This sequence encodes CASNGPRGNAYGYTF.